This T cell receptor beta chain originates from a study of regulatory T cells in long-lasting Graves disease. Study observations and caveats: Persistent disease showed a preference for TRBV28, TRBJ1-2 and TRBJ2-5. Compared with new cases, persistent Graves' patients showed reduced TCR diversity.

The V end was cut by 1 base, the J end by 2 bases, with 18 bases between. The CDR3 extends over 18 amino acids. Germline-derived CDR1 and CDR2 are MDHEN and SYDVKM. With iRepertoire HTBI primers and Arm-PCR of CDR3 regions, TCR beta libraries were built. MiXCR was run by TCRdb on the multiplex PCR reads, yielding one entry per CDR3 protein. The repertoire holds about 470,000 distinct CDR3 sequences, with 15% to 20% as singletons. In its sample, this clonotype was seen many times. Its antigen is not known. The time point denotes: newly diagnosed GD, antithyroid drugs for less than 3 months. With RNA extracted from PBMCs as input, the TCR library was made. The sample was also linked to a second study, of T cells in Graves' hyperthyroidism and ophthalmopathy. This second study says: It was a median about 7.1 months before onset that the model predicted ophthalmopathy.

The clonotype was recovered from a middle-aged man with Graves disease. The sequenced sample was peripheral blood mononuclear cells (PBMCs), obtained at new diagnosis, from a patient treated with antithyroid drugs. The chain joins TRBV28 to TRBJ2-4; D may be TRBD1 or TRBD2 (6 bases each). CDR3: CASSLSVRGRGTKNIQYF. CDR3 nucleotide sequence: TGTGCCAGCAGTTTATCGGTTCGGGGGCGCGGGACCAAAAACATTCAGTACTTC.